Listed here are 20 T cell receptor beta chains from one sample, sequenced in a study of cytomegalovirus exposure and HLA in healthy donors. Primers: 60 Vbeta forward and 13 Jbeta reverse. Sequencing was performed with immunoSEQ multiplex PCR; in TCRdb, only in-frame clones are kept and a portion is missing. Of around 130,000 clones in the sample, about 73% were seen once. What was sequenced was PBMCs. The receptors were gathered from a woman aged 40 to 50 in good health and CMV-seropositive.

V gene TRBV18 combines with J gene TRBJ2-5; possible D gene TRBD1, 6 bases. In germline, CDR1 is KGHSH, CDR2 LQKENI. The CDR3 runs to 16 residues. V shed 3 bases and J shed 5 bases, with 19 bases lying between them. The DNA for the CDR3 is TGTGCCAGCTCACCGGCGATATCAGGGGCCTGGGAGACCCAGTACTTC. Translation: CASSPAISGAWETQYF. The whole variable domain, remainder taken from reference TRBV18 and TRBJ2-5, is NAGVMQNPRHLVRRRGQEARLRCSPMKGHSHVYWYRQLPEEGLKFMVYLQKENIIDESGMPKERFSAEFPKEGPSILRIQQVVRGDSAAYFCASSPAISGAWETQYFGPGTRLLVL.

V is TRBV5-1 and J is TRBJ2-3, with TRBD2 identical over 9 bases. This CDR3 has 19 residues. Trimming at V came to 0 bases and at J to 0 bases, leaving 11 bases not matched to a gene. Germline-derived CDR1 and CDR2 are SGHRS and YFSETQ. CDR3 DNA sequence: TGCGCCAGCAGCTTGGTGTCTAGCGGGATTGTCCTAAGCACAGATACGCAGTATTTT. It codes for CASSLVSSGIVLSTDTQYF.

The chain recombines TRBV10-3 with TRBJ1-1; D unresolved. Germline V gives CDR1 ENHRY, CDR2 SYGVKD. The CDR3 covers 12 residues. The V gene lost 3 bases and the J gene lost 5 bases, with 7 bases spanning the gap. The CDR3 loop is CAISEQTTEAFF. CDR3 coding DNA: TGTGCCATCAGTGAACAGACGACTGAAGCTTTCTTT.

A single count supports this clone. V gene TRBV5-4 combines with J gene TRBJ1-2, with no clear D. In germline, CDR1 is SGHNT, CDR2 YYREEE (reference sequence). The V and J ends lost 4 bases and 4 bases respectively, with 11 bases between them. The CDR3 spans 13 residues. CDR3 coding DNA: TGTGCCAGCAGCGCCAAACTTCTCTATGGCTACACCTTC. The encoded protein is CASSAKLLYGYTF.

This chain connects TRBV30 to TRBJ1-2; 8 nucleotides agree with TRBD1. CDR1 and CDR2 (germline): GTSNPN, SVGIG (reference sequence). Trimming removed 5 bases from V and 4 bases from J; junction bases left unmatched: 3. The CDR3 spans 12 residues. The CDR3 reads CAWEQGGYGYTF. In DNA form, the CDR3 reads TGTGCCTGGGAACAGGGGGGCTATGGCTACACCTTC.

The gene calls are TRBV4-3 and TRBJ1-2; D is unclear. Looked up from germline, CDR1 is LGHNA and CDR2 is YSLEER. The CDR3 is 12 amino acids. Trimming stripped 0 bases from V and 4 bases from J, with 3 bases between. CDR3: CASSQDSYGYTF. The CDR3 bases are TGCGCCAGCAGCCAAGACAGCTATGGCTACACCTTC.

This clone was detected a few times. The chain couples TRBV7-9 to TRBJ1-1, with 9 bases identical to TRBD1. The CDR3 sequence is 15 residues long. CDR1 SEHNR and CDR2 FQNEAQ come from the germline V gene (reference sequence). J lost 2 bases, V lost 3 bases, and 4 bases had no gene match. CDR3 bases: TGTGCCAGCAGCTTTCCACAGGGGGCAAACACTGAAGCTTTCTTT. Translation: CASSFPQGANTEAFF.

The V call is TRBV2, the J call TRBJ1-2; TRBD1 aligns across 8 bases. Germline trimming cut 3 bases from V and 4 bases from J; bases unmatched to any gene: 13. The CDR3 covers 17 residues. The germline CDR1 and CDR2 sequences are SNHLY and FYNNEI. CDR3 in amino acids: CASSDVYPGGSLYGYTF. CDR3 nucleotides: TGTGCCAGCAGTGATGTTTACCCAGGGGGCTCTCTCTATGGCTACACCTTC.

This clone has only one observation. The CDR3, as DNA: TGCGCCAGCAGTCGGGAGGGGTTCGCTGAAGCTTTCTTT. This codes for CASSREGFAEAFF. The chain has TRBV5-1 and TRBJ1-1, with D possibly matching TRBD1 (5 bases). Germline V lookup: CDR1 SGHRS, CDR2 YFSETQ. This CDR3 is 13 amino acids long. V was shortened by 5 bases and J by 6 bases, with 14 bases between the two germline ends.

V usage is TRBV28 and J usage is TRBJ2-1, with TRBD1 as a possible D gene (5 bases). The V and J ends lost 3 bases and 9 bases respectively, with 9 bases between them. This CDR3 has 12 residues. Germline V gene lookup returns CDR1 MDHEN and CDR2 SYDVKM. The CDR3 DNA reads TGTGCCAGCAGTTTCAGGGTTGGTGAGCAGTTCTTC. Protein product: CASSFRVGEQFF.

The count of this clone is one. CDR3 sequence reads: CASSSAGQILNTEAFF. CDR3 sequence (DNA): TGTGCCAGCAGCTCAGCTGGACAGATTTTGAACACTGAAGCTTTCTTT. The chain joins TRBV7-2 to TRBJ1-1; D perhaps matches TRBD1 (6 bases). Germline V CDR1 and CDR2: SGHTA, FQGNSA. The CDR3 length is 16 residues. The V end was cut by 4 bases, the J end by 0 bases, with 15 bases between.

The J gene is TRBJ1-5, the V gene TRBV5-1, with 7 bases lining up with TRBD1. This CDR3 contains 15 residues. Looked up from germline, CDR1 is SGHRS and CDR2 is YFSETQ. The J segment lost 4 bases and the V segment lost 0 bases, leaving 4 bases of the junction unmatched. CDR3 in amino acids: CASSLEGALNQPQHF. CDR3 sequence (DNA): TGCGCCAGCAGCTTGGAGGGGGCCCTGAATCAGCCCCAGCATTTT.

This chain uses TRBV27 with TRBJ2-5; 13 nucleotides agree with TRBD2. The germline V gene has CDR1 MNHEY and CDR2 SMNVEV (reference sequence). This CDR3 is built from 16 residues. Unmatched junction bases numbered 3, after V lost 0 bases and J lost 5 bases. CDR3 loop: CASSLSLAGGQETQYF. CDR3 bases: TGTGCCAGCAGTTTATCACTAGCGGGGGGGCAGGAGACCCAGTACTTC.

This sequence joins TRBV5-1 and TRBJ2-1, with 7 bases that match TRBD2. The ends lost 0 bases at V and 6 bases at J; junction bases unmatched: 6. This CDR3 has 15 residues. Germline V gene data show CDR1 as SGHRS and CDR2 as YFSETQ. CDR3: CASSLEGGRGNEQFF. In DNA, the CDR3 is TGCGCCAGCAGCTTGGAGGGAGGGCGGGGCAATGAGCAGTTCTTC. The variable domain in full, with the rest retrieved from reference TRBV5-1 and TRBJ2-1, is KAGVTQTPRYLIKTRGQQVTLSCSPISGHRSVSWYQQTPGQGLQFLFEYFSETQRNKGNFPGRFSGRQFSNSRSEMNVSTLELGDSALYLCASSLEGGRGNEQFFGPGTRLTVL.

A word on this clone: This same CDR3 is encoded by further DNA sequences in the sample. This rearrangement joins TRBV5-1 to TRBJ2-7, with D tentatively TRBD2 (5 bases). V was cut by 2 bases and J by 0 bases, with 12 bases left in between. CDR3 size: 15 residues. Germline CDR1 SGHRS, CDR2 YFSETQ. CDR3 sequence (DNA): TGCGCCAGCAGCTTTGGAACGGGGAGCTCCTACGAGCAGTACTTC. Amino acids: CASSFGTGSSYEQYF.

This clone was seen a handful of times. The rearrangement links TRBV28 to TRBJ1-3, with D hard to call. Per germline, CDR1 MDHEN and CDR2 SYDVKM. CDR3 length: 14 amino acids. V shed 6 bases and J shed 3 bases, with 12 bases lying between them. The chain's CDR3 is CASSLPGGGNTIYF. The CDR3 coding sequence is TGTGCCAGCAGCCTCCCGGGTGGTGGAAACACCATATATTTT.

The chain carries TRBV9 and TRBJ2-7, with D maybe TRBD2 (7 bases). CDR3 length: 15 residues. CDR1 and CDR2 (germline): SGDLS, YYNGEE. Trimming stripped 7 bases from V and 2 bases from J, with 19 bases between. CDR3 DNA sequence: TGTGCCAGCGGGCGAACAGGGACTAATCCCTACGAGCAGTACTTC. Amino acids: CASGRTGTNPYEQYF.

The rearrangement uses TRBV28 and TRBJ1-6; D is perhaps TRBD1 (5 bases). Germline values: CDR1 MDHEN, CDR2 SYDVKM. CDR3 length: 15 amino acids. V lost 2 bases and J 7 bases, leaving 12 bases between the germline ends. The CDR3 coding sequence is TGTGCCAGCAGTTTAGGGCAGGGCTACAATTCACCCCTCCACTTT. It yields the protein CASSLGQGYNSPLHF.

The chain combines TRBV19 with TRBJ1-2; TRBD1 matches at 10 bases. J lost 5 bases, V lost 10 bases, and 7 bases had no gene match. The CDR3 is made up of 13 amino acids. Per germline, CDR1 LNHDA and CDR2 SQIVND (reference sequence). This chain's CDR3 is CATLTDRGYGYTF. The CDR3 DNA follows: TGTGCCACTCTCACGGACAGGGGGTATGGCTACACCTTC.

The chain carries TRBV4-2 and TRBJ1-1; 9 bases agree with TRBD1. Unmatched junction bases numbered 3, after V lost 1 base and J lost 0 bases. CDR3 length equals 16 residues. Germline V lookup: CDR1 LGHNA, CDR2 YNFKEQ. CDR3 nucleotide sequence: TGTGCCAGCAGCCAAGGGACAGGGGACATGAACACTGAAGCTTTCTTT. The encoded protein is CASSQGTGDMNTEAFF.